The 8 T cell receptor beta chains given below trace back to one sample, sequenced in a study of T cell repertoires in cytomegalovirus infection. From the reads, TCRdb called clonotypes with MiXCR, one entry per CDR3 protein. There are hundreds of thousands of distinct CDR3 sequences in the sample; 32% occur only once, and over 10% lies in the top ten. Which antigens these TCRs recognize remains unknown. Source: cultured CD8+ T cells from PBMCs, taken from culture after CMV antigen stimulation. These receptor sequences come from a human donor in good health (CMV status not recorded). Some clones in this sample may be carry-over from other donors' samples.

Only a few counts were recorded for this clonotype. This sequence joins TRBV27 and TRBJ2-5, with 11 bases fitting TRBD1. This CDR3 spans 14 amino acids. With 5 bases clipped from V and 4 bases from J, the junction kept 3 bases outside the gene matches. Germline V CDR1 and CDR2: MNHEY, SMNVEV (reference sequence). The CDR3 DNA sequence: TGTGCCAGCAGTCCCGGGACAGGGGGAGAGACCCAGTACTTC. Translated, it gives CASSPGTGGETQYF.

This rearrangement joins TRBV2 to TRBJ2-2; 7 nucleotides match TRBD2. V was clipped by 11 bases and J by 2 bases; unmatched bases: 8. The germline CDR1 and CDR2 sequences are SNHLY and FYNNEI. There are 14 residues in the CDR3. Here the CDR3 reads CAAGKRGNTGELFF. Here the CDR3 DNA reads TGTGCCGCGGGGAAGCGGGGCAACACCGGGGAGCTGTTTTTT.

This clonotype was seen more than once but under ten times. J is TRBJ2-1 and V is TRBV19, with 8 nucleotides matching TRBD2. The CDR3 spans 15 residues. CDR1 and CDR2 from the germline V gene are LNHDA and SQIVND (reference sequence). V trimming: 4 bases; J trimming: 2 bases; junction bases outside the gene matches: 4. For the CDR3, the DNA is TGTGCCAGTAGTAGTAGCGGGGAAGCCTACAATGAGCAGTTCTTC. Its protein is CASSSSGEAYNEQFF. The variable domain in full, completed from reference TRBV19 and TRBJ2-1, reads DGGITQSPKYLFRKEGQNVTLSCEQNLNHDAMYWYRQDPGQGLRLIYYSQIVNDFQKGDIAEGYSVSREKKESFPLTVTSAQKNPTAFYLCASSSSGEAYNEQFFGPGTRLTVL.

This clonotype has only a few counts. The chain uses TRBV12-3 or TRBV12-4 and TRBJ2-3; perhaps TRBD1 as D (6 bases). Trimming shortened V by 7 bases and J by 0 bases, and 11 bases separated the two germline ends. The CDR3 spans 14 residues. The CDR3 sequence is CASNKGVSTDTQYF. In DNA form, the CDR3 reads TGTGCCAGCAACAAGGGGGTGAGCACAGATACGCAGTATTTT.

The chain recombines TRBV3-1 with TRBJ1-1, with D hard to call. The germline V gene encodes CDR1 LGHDT and CDR2 YNNKEL (reference sequence). V gave up 4 bases and J gave up 1 base, with 13 bases separating them. The CDR3 totals 15 residues. CDR3 region: CASSLRSLGNTEAFF. CDR3 coding DNA: TGTGCCAGCAGCCTTAGATCATTAGGGAACACTGAAGCTTTCTTT.

CDR3 DNA sequence: TGTGCCAGCAGTTTAGGGAGGGACGAGCAGTACGTC. Protein sequence: CASSLGRDEQYV. The V call is TRBV6-6, the J call TRBJ2-7, with TRBD2 identical over 7 bases. Germline V gene lookup returns CDR1 MNHNY and CDR2 SVGAGI (reference sequence). After removal of 4 bases from V and 5 bases from J, the junction contained 2 bases not matched to a gene. CDR3 length equals 12 residues.

The chain uses TRBV6-1 and TRBJ1-4, with 9 bases lining up with TRBD1. Germline trimming cut 4 bases from V and 4 bases from J; bases unmatched to any gene: 4. Germline-derived CDR1 and CDR2 are MNHNS and SASEGT. This CDR3 region has 15 residues. CDR3 loop: CASSATGQGNEKLFF. The CDR3 DNA follows: TGTGCCAGCAGTGCTACGGGACAGGGTAATGAAAAACTGTTTTTT.

In this sample, this clonotype turned up many times. The genes are TRBV6-2 or TRBV6-3 and TRBJ1-5; 10 nucleotides align to TRBD1. The CDR3 sequence is 15 residues long. From germline, CDR1 is MNHEY and CDR2 SVGEGT. V was clipped by 5 bases and J by 7 bases; unmatched bases: 8. CDR3 sequence: CASSMDDRGHQPQHF. The CDR3 DNA follows: TGTGCCAGCAGTATGGATGACAGGGGGCACCAGCCCCAGCATTTT.